This T cell receptor beta chain was documented in a study of cytotoxic CD8 clonotypes in ibrutinib-treated CLL. Overall study context: Across the patients, 11 were relapsed/refractory, more than 14 treatment-naive and about 17 IGHV unmutated. The study, taken as a whole, reports: Contraction or stability on treatment was seen for public clonotypes, which were uncommon.

Clones were sequenced by immunoSEQ multiplex PCR, and TCRdb holds only the in-frame ones, with some missing. The sample shows 150,000 or so clones, approximately 80% of them seen only once. About this clone itself: Its specificity is unknown.

Trimming pared 4 bases from V and 1 base from J, leaving 13 bases between. The CDR3 has 14 residues. Germline V CDR1 and CDR2: GTSNPN, SVGIG (reference sequence). The specimen was PBMCs, collected after 12 months of ibrutinib treatment. This chain links TRBV30 with TRBJ1-1; D perhaps matches TRBD1 (6 bases). This receptor was obtained from a human donor with chronic lymphocytic leukemia. CDR3 nucleotides: TGTGCCTGGAAGACCACAGGGTGGAACACTGAAGCTTTCTTT. Its translation is CAWKTTGWNTEAFF.